The entry below gives a single T cell receptor (beta chain) sequence along with its context. The data were taken from a study of T cell responses to AZD1222 COVID-19 vaccine. Clones were sequenced by immunoSEQ multiplex PCR, and TCRdb holds only the in-frame ones, with some missing. The repertoire has about 96,000 clones, roughly 90% of them found once; the top ten carry approximately 25%. CDR3 length: 17 amino acids. Germline-derived CDR1 and CDR2 are SGHDN and FVKESK. The V and J ends lost 0 bases and 5 bases, in that order; junction bases with no gene match: 8. This receptor was obtained from an adult in good health. The chain employs TRBV14 and TRBJ2-3; 10 bases are shared with TRBD2. This material consisted of peripheral blood, taken on day 0 of AZD1222 vaccination. CDR3 loop: CASSQDRSGRAQDTQYF. The CDR3 DNA sequence: TGTGCCAGCAGCCAAGATCGCAGCGGGAGGGCCCAAGATACGCAGTATTTT.